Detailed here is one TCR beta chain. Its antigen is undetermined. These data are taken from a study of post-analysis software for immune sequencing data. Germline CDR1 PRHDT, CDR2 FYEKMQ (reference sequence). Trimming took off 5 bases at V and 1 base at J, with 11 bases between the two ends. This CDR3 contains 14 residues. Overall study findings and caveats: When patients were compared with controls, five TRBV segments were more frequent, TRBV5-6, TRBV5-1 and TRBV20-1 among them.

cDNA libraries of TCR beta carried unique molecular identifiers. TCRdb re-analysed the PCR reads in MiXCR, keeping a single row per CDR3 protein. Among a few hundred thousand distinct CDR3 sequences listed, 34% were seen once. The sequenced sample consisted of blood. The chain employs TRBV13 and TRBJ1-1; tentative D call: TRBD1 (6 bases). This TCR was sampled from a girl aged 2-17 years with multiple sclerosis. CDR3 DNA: TGTGCCAGCAGCCCCGGGGGACAGAACACTGAAGCTTTCTTT. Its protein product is CASSPGGQNTEAFF.